The 17 T cell receptor beta chains reported below all come from one sample, sequenced in a study of regulatory T cells in long-lasting Graves disease. Stated time point: newly diagnosed GD, antithyroid drugs for less than 3 months. Researchers made the TCR library from RNA that was extracted from PBMCs. Arm-PCR with iRepertoire HTBI primers amplified the CDR3 regions for these TCR beta libraries. MiXCR, run by TCRdb on the multiplex PCR reads, gives a single entry per CDR3 protein. The sample has around 250,000 distinct CDR3 sequences, roughly 21% seen once. Sequenced here: peripheral blood mononuclear cells (PBMCs), sampled at new diagnosis, from a patient treated with antithyroid drugs. These receptors all stem from a female donor with Graves disease.

This clonotype was seen ten or more times. This chain uses TRBV6-5 with TRBJ2-5; possible D gene TRBD2, 7 bases. Germline CDR1 is MNHEY and CDR2 is SVGAGI. The CDR3 covers 15 residues. Trimming cost V 2 bases and J 4 bases, with 14 bases left between them. The CDR3 reads CASSYGGATGETQYF. The CDR3 bases are TGTGCCAGCAGTTACGGGGGGGCAACGGGAGAGACCCAGTACTTC.

In this sample, this clonotype turned up many times. Here the CDR3 DNA reads TGTGCCAGCAGCTTACTGGGGAACATTCAGTACTTC. Its protein is CASSLLGNIQYF. The rearrangement links TRBV7-2 to TRBJ2-4; D not certain. CDR1 is SGHTA, CDR2 FQGNSA, per germline. This CDR3 comprises 12 residues. Trimming stripped 2 bases from V and 7 bases from J, with 6 bases between.

This clonotype was detected ten times or more. This chain connects TRBV7-8 to TRBJ2-7, with 8 bases identical to TRBD2. CDR1 is SGHVS, CDR2 FQNEAQ, per germline. The CDR3 runs 14 residues. Unmatched junction bases numbered 6, after V lost 2 bases and J lost 6 bases. CDR3 bases: TGTGCCAGCAGCTTATACGGGAGGGGGTTCGAGCAGTACTTC. Translation gives CASSLYGRGFEQYF.

This clonotype was detected a few times. A much larger clone lies a single base off, so this may be a read error. The chain combines TRBV30 with TRBJ2-7; D is tentatively TRBD1 or TRBD2 (6 bases each). The CDR3 contains 13 residues. Trimming shortened V by 2 bases and J by 6 bases, and 14 bases separated the two germline ends. Germline V gene sequence: CDR1 GTSNPN, CDR2 SVGIG (reference sequence). The DNA for the CDR3 is TGTGCCTGGAGTCGGGGGACAAGGGGCGAGCAGTACTTC. Translating gives CAWSRGTRGEQYF.

V is TRBV20-1 and J is TRBJ2-3, with a weak D call TRBD2 (5 bases). Trimming stripped 3 bases from V and 0 bases from J, with 7 bases between. Per the germline V gene, CDR1 is DFQATT and CDR2 is SNEGSKA (reference sequence). CDR3 length: 13 amino acids. The CDR3: CSASSDSTDTQYF. In DNA form, the CDR3 reads TGCAGTGCTAGTAGCGACAGCACAGATACGCAGTATTTT.

V is TRBV20-1 and J is TRBJ2-1; 7 nucleotides line up with TRBD2. There are 15 residues in the CDR3. V lost 2 bases and J lost 3; bases outside the gene matches: 7. CDR1 is DFQATT and CDR2 is SNEGSKA in the germline V gene (reference sequence). In DNA form, the CDR3 reads TGCAGTGCTAGAAGGGGCCTAGCGGTCTACAATGAGCAGTTCTTC. Its translation is CSARRGLAVYNEQFF.

This clonotype showed up many times. The chain has TRBV3-1 and TRBJ1-5, with 7 nucleotides matching TRBD1. From germline, CDR1 is LGHDT and CDR2 YNNKEL (reference sequence). V shed 4 bases, J shed 4 bases, and the junction held 13 bases outside the gene matches. The CDR3 consists of 17 residues. The DNA for the CDR3 is TGTGCCAGCAGCCCGATGGGCACAGGGGCTCCTAATCAGCCCCAGCATTTT. Translating it yields CASSPMGTGAPNQPQHF. Combining the CDR3 with reference TRBV3-1 and TRBJ1-5 gives the whole variable domain DTAVSQTPKYLVTQMGNDKSIKCEQNLGHDTMYWYKQDSKKFLKIMFSYNNKELIINETVPNRFSPKSPDKAHLNLHINSLELGDSAVYFCASSPMGTGAPNQPQHFGDGTRLSIL.

This clonotype came up many times. The gene calls are TRBV7-2 and TRBJ2-3; 10 bases map to TRBD2. The CDR3 length is 15 residues. The V segment lost 5 bases and the J segment 4 bases; nucleotides outside the gene matches: 6. The germline V gene has CDR1 SGHTA and CDR2 FQGNSA. As DNA, the CDR3 is TGTGCCAGCAGCCCAGCTAGCGGGAGATCAGATACGCAGTATTTT. This translates into CASSPASGRSDTQYF.

This clonotype appeared many times. The chain is built from TRBV28 and TRBJ1-1; D not resolved. This CDR3 spans 16 amino acids. Germline V CDR1 and CDR2: MDHEN, SYDVKM. V lost 6 bases, J lost 1 base, and 18 bases lay in between. The CDR3 DNA reads TGTGCCAGCAGCCTAATCCATGCAACCGGGAACACTGAAGCTTTCTTT. Translated, it gives CASSLIHATGNTEAFF. Drawing the rest from reference TRBV28 and TRBJ1-1, the complete variable domain is DVKVTQSSRYLVKRTGEKVFLECVQDMDHENMFWYRQDPGLGLRLIYFSYDVKMKEKGDIPEGYSVSREKKERFSLILESASTNQTSMYLCASSLIHATGNTEAFFGQGTRLTVV.

About this clonotype: The likely explanation is a read error, given a far larger clone one base away. The missing conserved phenylalanine or tryptophan at the end of this CDR3 makes a read error likely. It is unclear where the CDR3 begins or ends on the DNA, so no DNA is shown, and the CDR3 is as TCRdb lists it. V and J are TRBV7-2 and TRBJ2-1. The CDR3 comprises 15 residues, both ends counted. Per the germline V gene, CDR1 is SGHTA and CDR2 is FQGNSA. Here the CDR3 reads CASSYDLEGIDTQYL.

The genes are TRBV7-3 and TRBJ2-1; TRBD2 matches at 15 bases. V lost 5 bases, J lost 13 bases, and 3 bases stayed unmatched. The length of the CDR3 is 13 residues. Germline CDR1 SGHTA, CDR2 FQGTGA. CDR3 sequence: CASSPGLAGGQFF. The CDR3 DNA sequence: TGTGCCAGCAGCCCGGGACTAGCGGGAGGTCAGTTCTTC.

This clonotype was observed many times. The gene calls are TRBV15 and TRBJ2-3; possibly TRBD1 for D (6 bases). V lost 0 bases to trimming and J lost 1 base, with 8 bases between them. Germline V lookup: CDR1 LNHNV, CDR2 YYDKDF (reference sequence). The CDR3 is 15 amino acids. The CDR3 DNA follows: TGTGCCACCAGCAGAGAACAGGGTCGCACAGATACGCAGTATTTT. This codes for CATSREQGRTDTQYF.

This clonotype was recorded many times. The V gene is TRBV20-1, the J gene TRBJ2-5; the D gene is possibly TRBD2 (6 bases). V lost 3 bases and J lost 4, with 9 bases in between. The germline V gene encodes CDR1 DFQATT and CDR2 SNEGSKA (reference sequence). The CDR3 loop spans 12 amino acids. The CDR3 region is CSARGTGETQYF. CDR3 coding DNA: TGCAGTGCTAGGGGGACTGGAGAGACCCAGTACTTC.

The sample holds many counts of this clonotype. The rearrangement links TRBV20-1 to TRBJ1-5; TRBD1 matches at 9 bases. The J segment lost 1 base and the V segment lost 4 bases, leaving 5 bases of the junction unmatched. This CDR3 comprises 15 residues. Germline CDR1 reads DFQATT; CDR2 reads SNEGSKA (reference sequence). CDR3 in DNA: TGCAGTGCTAAGCCGGACAGGGGAAGCAATCAGCCCCAGCATTTT. Its protein is CSAKPDRGSNQPQHF.

On this clonotype itself: A read error is likely here: a far larger clone is one base away. V is TRBV28 and J is TRBJ2-5; D is ambiguous. The J call may be incorrect, as the DNA end agrees better with TRBJ2-1. Per germline, CDR1 MDHEN and CDR2 SYDVKM. The CDR3 runs 13 residues. The CDR3 is CASSPPTSLVQFF. CDR3 nucleotides: TGTGCCAGCAGTCCCCCCACCTCCTTGGTGCAGTTCTTC.

This clonotype was recorded at least ten times. This chain uses TRBV11-2 with TRBJ2-7, with no clear D. CDR1 SGHAT and CDR2 FQNNGV come from the germline V gene. This CDR3 comprises 17 residues. V shed 6 bases and J shed 2 bases, with 23 bases lying between them. The CDR3, as DNA: TGTGCCAGCAGAAATTGGCGGCAGCCTGCCCAGGCCTACGAGCAGTACTTC. It encodes CASRNWRQPAQAYEQYF.

This clonotype was detected ten times or more. The V and J genes are TRBV20-1 and TRBJ1-2; 11 positions agree with TRBD1. This CDR3 is built from 13 residues. The V and J ends lost 1 base and 8 bases, in that order; junction bases with no gene match: 3. Germline CDR1 is DFQATT and CDR2 is SNEGSKA (reference sequence). This CDR3 reads CSARAGQGGGYTF. As DNA, the CDR3 is TGCAGTGCTAGAGCGGGACAGGGGGGCGGCTACACCTTC.